These 32 T cell receptor beta chains were all obtained from the same sample, sequenced in a study of CD8 T cells in ankylosing spondylitis. Study-level results: Typical of ankylosing spondylitis blood, it appeared, was a TCR beta motif of seven to nine highly homologous variants.

One entry per CDR3 protein results from TCRdb running MiXCR on the 5' RACE reads. The sample comprises about 130,000 distinct CDR3 sequences, about 15% of which are singletons, and 25% to 40% rests with the top ten. No cognate antigen is known for these TCRs. The sample was blood, either unsorted or a sorted T cell fraction (not recorded which). The receptor set was obtained from a male donor with ankylosing spondylitis.

The chain joins TRBV9 to TRBJ2-2, with D perhaps matching TRBD1 or TRBD2 (5 bases each). The germline V gene has CDR1 SGDLS and CDR2 YYNGEE. Trimming pared 4 bases from V and 2 bases from J, leaving 12 bases between. The CDR3 extends over 15 amino acids. The CDR3 DNA follows: TGTGCCAGCAGCACGGGTGGGGGTAACACCGGGGAGCTGTTTTTT. This translates into CASSTGGGNTGELFF.

The V call is TRBV2, the J call TRBJ1-5, with D possibly being TRBD1 (5 bases). CDR1 and CDR2 (germline): SNHLY, FYNNEI. The CDR3 covers 16 residues. V dropped 5 bases and J dropped 0 bases, with 14 bases sitting between them. The CDR3 nucleotides read TGTGCCAGCAGTAAGAGGGGAGTCTATAGCAATCAGCCCCAGCATTTT. Translating gives CASSKRGVYSNQPQHF.

The chain recombines TRBV7-9 with TRBJ2-7; D might be TRBD1 (5 bases). V gave up 1 base and J gave up 5 bases, with 12 bases separating them. Germline loops: CDR1 SEHNR, CDR2 FQNEAQ (reference sequence). The CDR3 extends over 14 amino acids. For the CDR3, the DNA is TGTGCCAGCAGCTTAGAGGCCAGGGATCACGAGCAGTACTTC. Amino acid sequence: CASSLEARDHEQYF.

The chain recombines TRBV9 with TRBJ1-2; maybe TRBD1 (6 bases). With 0 bases removed from V and 4 bases from J, the gap between germline ends came to 13 bases. The CDR3 extends over 15 amino acids. The V gene's germline CDR1 is SGDLS and CDR2 YYNGEE. CDR3 sequence (DNA): TGTGCCAGCAGCGTAGAACAGGGACCCACCTATGGCTACACCTTC. Translation gives CASSVEQGPTYGYTF. Looking up the rest from reference TRBV9 and TRBJ1-2 gives the full variable domain: DSGVTQTPKHLITATGQRVTLRCSPRSGDLSVYWYQQSLDQGLQFLIQYYNGEERAKGNILERFSAQQFPDLHSELNLSSLELGDSALYFCASSVEQGPTYGYTFGSGTRLTVV.

This clonotype was counted between two and nine times. V and J are TRBV9 and TRBJ2-7; perhaps TRBD2 as D (5 bases). The CDR3 spans 14 residues. Germline-derived CDR1 and CDR2 are SGDLS and YYNGEE. Trimming took off 6 bases at V and 6 bases at J, with 19 bases between the two ends. CDR3 nucleotides: TGTGCCAGCACCCCCCGTAGGCGGGTCGGCGAGCAGTACTTC. Translated: CASTPRRRVGEQYF.

The V call is TRBV11-2, the J call TRBJ2-1; 16 bases are a match to TRBD2. After removal of 7 bases from V and 0 bases from J, the junction contained 6 bases not matched to a gene. CDR3 length equals 18 residues. Germline V CDR1 and CDR2: SGHAT, FQNNGV. CDR3 bases: TGTGCCAGCACTCTAGGGACTAGCGGGAGGGTCTCCTACAATGAGCAGTTCTTC. Its translation: CASTLGTSGRVSYNEQFF.

A few counts support this clonotype. V is TRBV4-3 and J is TRBJ1-1; D ambiguous. CDR3 length: 17 amino acids. V was pared by 2 bases and J by 0 bases, with 16 bases between. The germline V gene encodes CDR1 LGHNA and CDR2 YSLEER. Written as DNA, the CDR3 is TGCGCCAGCAGCCAAACTATCCTAGGGCAGATGAACACTGAAGCTTTCTTT. Residues: CASSQTILGQMNTEAFF.

The sample holds a few counts of this clonotype. V is TRBV9 and J is TRBJ2-3; 13 bases map to TRBD2. This CDR3 has 18 amino acids. Germline CDR1 reads SGDLS; CDR2 reads YYNGEE. V shed 1 base, J shed 0 bases, and the junction held 5 bases outside the gene matches. This chain's CDR3 is CASSVRTSGSLSTDTQYF. CDR3 in DNA: TGTGCCAGCAGCGTAAGGACTAGCGGGAGCCTTAGCACAGATACGCAGTATTTT.

This clonotype was detected a few times. The chain is built from TRBV27 and TRBJ2-7; unclear D gene. The germline V gene has CDR1 MNHEY and CDR2 SMNVEV (reference sequence). Trimming pared 5 bases from V and 3 bases from J, leaving 11 bases between. This CDR3 is built from 13 residues. The CDR3 nucleotides read TGTGCCAGCAGTCAGTGGGCCCGCTACGAGCAGTACTTC. This translates into CASSQWARYEQYF.

This chain connects TRBV19 to TRBJ2-7, with no clear D. CDR1 and CDR2 (germline): LNHDA, SQIVND (reference sequence). Trimming took off 7 bases at V and 0 bases at J, with 16 bases between the two ends. CDR3 length: 15 amino acids. The CDR3 DNA follows: TGTGCCAGTAATCGTTTGGGTAAGGCCTCCTACGAGCAGTACTTC. Its protein is CASNRLGKASYEQYF. Together with reference TRBV19 and TRBJ2-7, the CDR3 gives the full variable domain: DGGITQSPKYLFRKEGQNVTLSCEQNLNHDAMYWYRQDPGQGLRLIYYSQIVNDFQKGDIAEGYSVSREKKESFPLTVTSAQKNPTAFYLCASNRLGKASYEQYFGPGTRLTVT.

This clonotype occurred a few times. This chain links TRBV6-2 or TRBV6-3 with TRBJ2-5, with D unresolved. The V end was cut by 2 bases, the J end by 5 bases, with 9 bases between. The length of the CDR3 is 13 residues. Germline V lookup: CDR1 MNHEY, CDR2 SVGEGT. CDR3 sequence (DNA): TGTGCCAGCAGTTACCCCGACGGGGAGACCCAGTACTTC. Protein sequence: CASSYPDGETQYF.

CDR3: CASSLSATGELFF. The CDR3 bases are TGTGCCAGCAGCTTATCGGCCACCGGGGAGCTGTTTTTT. V is TRBV7-9 and J is TRBJ2-2; D remains ambiguous. This CDR3 has 13 residues. V lost 2 bases, J lost 4 bases, and 5 bases lay in between. Germline CDR1 SEHNR, CDR2 FQNEAQ (reference sequence).

The chain is built from TRBV28 and TRBJ2-7; D uncertain. Trimming took 1 base from V and 5 from J, leaving 6 bases between them. This CDR3 region has 12 residues. Germline V gene data show CDR1 as MDHEN and CDR2 as SYDVKM. CDR3 residues: CASSLSRHEQYF. The CDR3 coding sequence is TGTGCCAGCAGTTTATCTAGGCACGAGCAGTACTTC.

This clonotype was observed a few times. V is TRBV7-9 and J is TRBJ1-2; D might be TRBD1 (5 bases). V was clipped by 2 bases and J by 6 bases, with 13 bases between them. Germline CDR1 is SEHNR and CDR2 is FQNEAQ (reference sequence). This CDR3 region has 14 residues. CDR3 in DNA: TGTGCCAGCAGCTTACCTGGGACCGAGAATGGCTACACCTTC. Protein sequence: CASSLPGTENGYTF. Full variable domain (rest looked up from reference TRBV7-9 and TRBJ1-2): DTGVSQNPRHKITKRGQNVTFRCDPISEHNRLYWYRQTLGQGPEFLTYFQNEAQLEKSRLLSDRFSAERPKGSFSTLEIQRTEQGDSAMYLCASSLPGTENGYTFGSGTRLTVV.

This clonotype was counted many times. The rearrangement joins TRBV28 to TRBJ2-1; D gene ambiguous. CDR3 length equals 12 residues. Trimming stripped 5 bases from V and 15 bases from J, with 17 bases between. The germline CDR1 and CDR2 sequences are MDHEN and SYDVKM. CDR3 residues: CASSNSPDLTFF. The CDR3 nucleotides read TGTGCCAGCAGTAACAGCCCCGATTTAACGTTCTTC.

V usage is TRBV11-1 and J usage is TRBJ1-5; perhaps TRBD1 as D (5 bases). The CDR3 loop spans 14 amino acids. Trimming left V 2 bases short and J 5 bases short, with 10 bases between. The germline V gene has CDR1 SGHAT and CDR2 FQDESV (reference sequence). The CDR3 DNA sequence: TGTGCCAGCAGCTTAAATGGGGCGCATCAGCCCCAGCATTTT. Amino acids: CASSLNGAHQPQHF.

The rearrangement links TRBV2 to TRBJ2-1; 14 bases line up with TRBD2. The CDR3 has 18 amino acids. V shed 10 bases and J 8 bases; nucleotides not matched to a gene: 19. The germline CDR1 and CDR2 sequences are SNHLY and FYNNEI. This CDR3 reads CATLTSGRAYNLQDEQFF. CDR3 sequence (DNA): TGTGCCACCCTGACTAGCGGGAGGGCCTACAACTTACAGGATGAGCAGTTCTTC. The full variable domain, with the rest looked up from reference TRBV2 and TRBJ2-1, is EPEVTQTPSHQVTQMGQEVILRCVPISNHLYFYWYRQILGQKVEFLVSFYNNEISEKSEIFDDQFSVERPDGSNFTLKIRSTKLEDSAMYFCATLTSGRAYNLQDEQFFGPGTRLTVL.

This chain connects TRBV7-9 to TRBJ1-2; D is undetermined. With 1 base removed from V and 7 bases from J, the gap between germline ends came to 10 bases. The CDR3 is 13 residues long. From germline, CDR1 is SEHNR and CDR2 FQNEAQ (reference sequence). As DNA, the CDR3 is TGTGCCAGCAGCTTAGGACATATCCTTGGCTACACCTTC. This gives the protein CASSLGHILGYTF.

This clonotype was recorded at least ten times. The chain employs TRBV9 and TRBJ2-2; 9 bases line up with TRBD2. Trimming at V came to 0 bases and at J to 5 bases, leaving 11 bases not matched to a gene. Germline CDR1 is SGDLS and CDR2 is YYNGEE. The CDR3 is 18 residues long. The CDR3: CASSVVHGAGGRTGELFF. The CDR3 bases are TGTGCCAGCAGCGTAGTCCACGGAGCGGGAGGAAGGACCGGGGAGCTGTTTTTT.

This clonotype has more than one count but fewer than ten. The chain couples TRBV2 to TRBJ2-1; D not resolved. Germline V gene lookup returns CDR1 SNHLY and CDR2 FYNNEI. CDR3 length equals 15 residues. The germline V and J ends were trimmed by 4 bases and 4 bases, with 14 bases remaining between them. In nucleotides, the CDR3 is TGTGCCAGCAGTGTGGGCAGATCCTATTACAATGAGCAGTTCTTC. Amino acid sequence: CASSVGRSYYNEQFF.

The rearrangement links TRBV12-3 or TRBV12-4 to TRBJ2-2, with TRBD2 identical over 12 bases. CDR3 length: 15 residues. Trimming removed 5 bases from V and 7 bases from J; junction bases left unmatched: 5. The CDR3 loop is CASSKTSGSDGELFF. The CDR3 nucleotides are TGTGCCAGCAGTAAGACTAGCGGGAGCGACGGGGAGCTGTTTTTT.

This clonotype has more than one count but fewer than ten. The chain carries TRBV7-6 and TRBJ2-1, with TRBD2 identical over 10 bases. Trimming at V came to 1 base and at J to 0 bases, leaving 3 bases not matched to a gene. Per the germline V gene, CDR1 is SGHVS and CDR2 is FNYEAQ. The CDR3 loop spans 17 amino acids. CDR3 sequence reads: CASSLELAGASYNEQFF. The CDR3 DNA follows: TGTGCCAGCAGCTTAGAGCTAGCGGGAGCCTCCTACAATGAGCAGTTCTTC.

CDR3 coding DNA: TGTGCCAGCAGTTCAACTAGCGGGGCCGTTTTTGAGCAGTTCTTC. Its translation is CASSSTSGAVFEQFF. The V gene is TRBV27, the J gene TRBJ2-1; 10 positions agree with TRBD2. This CDR3 has 15 residues. Germline CDR1 is MNHEY and CDR2 is SMNVEV (reference sequence). Trimming removed 4 bases from V and 9 bases from J; junction bases left unmatched: 9.

The gene calls are TRBV4-1 and TRBJ1-6; D call uncertain. This CDR3 is 16 amino acids long. Germline V gives CDR1 MGHRA, CDR2 YSYEKL. Trimming pared 1 base from V and 10 bases from J, leaving 17 bases between. CDR3 loop: CASSQVTASTRSPLHF. For the CDR3, the DNA is TGCGCCAGCAGCCAAGTTACAGCGAGTACGAGATCACCCCTCCACTTT.

This clonotype has only a few counts. The junction and the germline gene differ at one end; a read error may be behind it. V usage is TRBV29-1 and J usage is TRBJ1-2; D unclear. The CDR3 is made up of 11 amino acids. From germline, CDR1 is SQVTM and CDR2 ANQGSEA. In nucleotides, the CDR3 is TGCAGCGTAGAAGACAACTATGGCTACACCTTC. Amino acid sequence: CSVEDNYGYTF.

This clonotype was counted a few times. The chain has TRBV7-3 and TRBJ2-1; TRBD2 is a possible D gene (6 bases). V was cut by 5 bases and J by 5 bases, with 16 bases left in between. This CDR3 has 15 residues. Looked up from germline, CDR1 is SGHTA and CDR2 is FQGTGA. CDR3 bases: TGTGCCAGCAGCCATCTGACGGGGGACCACAATGAGCAGTTCTTC. It is translated as CASSHLTGDHNEQFF.

This clonotype was seen a handful of times. The chain combines TRBV5-1 with TRBJ2-1; D uncertain. The CDR3 is 14 residues long. From germline, CDR1 is SGHRS and CDR2 YFSETQ. The V end lost 0 bases, the J end lost 15 bases, and 19 bases lay between the germline ends. CDR3: CASSLGSGPEWRFF. In DNA form, the CDR3 reads TGCGCCAGCAGCTTGGGGTCAGGCCCGGAATGGAGGTTCTTC.

The chain couples TRBV27 to TRBJ2-7; 10 bases agree with TRBD2. Germline V CDR1 and CDR2: MNHEY, SMNVEV (reference sequence). V lost 6 bases and J lost 1; bases outside the gene matches: 3. The CDR3 loop spans 14 amino acids. CDR3 in amino acids: CASRAAGGSYEQYF. The CDR3 DNA is TGTGCCAGCAGGGCAGCGGGAGGGTCCTACGAGCAGTACTTC.

This rearrangement joins TRBV9 to TRBJ2-1; the D gene is possibly TRBD1 (5 bases). The CDR3 has 14 residues. Trimming shortened V by 0 bases and J by 4 bases, and 8 bases separated the two germline ends. The germline gives CDR1 SGDLS, CDR2 YYNGEE. Here the CDR3 DNA reads TGTGCCAGCAGCGTAGGGGGCCTTTACAATGAGCAGTTCTTC. It yields the protein CASSVGGLYNEQFF. The full variable domain, rest sourced from reference TRBV9 and TRBJ2-1, is DSGVTQTPKHLITATGQRVTLRCSPRSGDLSVYWYQQSLDQGLQFLIQYYNGEERAKGNILERFSAQQFPDLHSELNLSSLELGDSALYFCASSVGGLYNEQFFGPGTRLTVL.

This clonotype appeared once. The chain employs TRBV27 and TRBJ2-7; 10 nucleotides agree with TRBD1. The germline V gene encodes CDR1 MNHEY and CDR2 SMNVEV (reference sequence). The CDR3 has 13 residues. V lost 4 bases and J lost 5; bases outside the gene matches: 2. The CDR3 DNA is TGTGCCAGCAGTTCCGGGACAGGGGACGAGCAGTACTTC. Protein: CASSSGTGDEQYF.

The rearrangement joins TRBV12-3 or TRBV12-4 to TRBJ1-3; TRBD1 aligns across 9 bases. The trim removed 6 bases at V and 4 bases at J, leaving 13 bases unmatched. This CDR3 has 17 amino acids. For the CDR3, the DNA is TGTGCCAGCAGCCATACTAGGGACAGGGTAGTCGGAAACACCATATATTTT. This sequence encodes CASSHTRDRVVGNTIYF.

The chain employs TRBV12-3 or TRBV12-4 and TRBJ1-1; D is unclear. CDR3 size: 13 residues. V lost 6 bases and J 5 bases, leaving 13 bases between the germline ends. The CDR3: CASSLQETTEAFF. Written as DNA, the CDR3 is TGTGCCAGCAGCCTTCAAGAGACGACTGAAGCTTTCTTT.